This note documents a single T cell receptor (beta chain) sequence. This record belongs to a study of T cell responses to AZD1222 COVID-19 vaccine. The CDR3 is 14 amino acids. CDR1 and CDR2 (germline): LNHDA, SQIVND (reference sequence). Deletions cut 11 bases from V and 4 bases from J, with 19 bases between. Data came from immunoSEQ multiplex PCR; TCRdb stores just in-frame clones and leaves some out. The repertoire holds 150,000 to 200,000 clones, about 92% seen once, with 0.9% in the top ten. This clonotype was sampled from an adult in good health. This sample comprised peripheral blood, obtained on day 0 of AZD1222 vaccination. The gene calls are TRBV19 and TRBJ2-3; the D call may be TRBD1 or TRBD2 (5 bases each). This CDR3 is CASGEGAGADTQYF. CDR3 DNA: TGTGCCTCCGGGGAAGGGGCCGGCGCAGATACGCAGTATTTT.